This T cell receptor (beta chain) was captured by sequencing in a study of blood T cell repertoires in COVID-19. Study background: Whether acute or convalescent, the COVID-19 samples came from the United States, Italy and Spain. The cDNA or gDNA used as material had been derived from T cells, B-cell-depleted T cells, or PBMCs.

Under the authors' procedure: Estimates of nucleated cell counts were drawn from the amplification of reference gene primers. Clones were sequenced by immunoSEQ multiplex PCR, and TCRdb holds only the in-frame ones, with some missing. V and J calls and clone size are given by that table; D and trimming were obtained from the DNA. Of 100,000 or so clones in the sample, roughly 92% were seen once. Germline V gene data show CDR1 as SEHNR and CDR2 as FQNEAQ (reference sequence). The CDR3 runs 12 residues. Trimming shortened V by 3 bases and J by 8 bases, and 9 bases separated the two germline ends. What was sequenced was peripheral blood. This chain uses TRBV7-9 with TRBJ2-3; D is perhaps TRBD1 (5 bases). This clonotype was obtained from a man between 65 and 80 years old with acute or convalescent COVID-19. The CDR3 region has the DNA TGTGCCAGCAGCTTGACAGAAGGTACGCAGTATTTT. This codes for CASSLTEGTQYF.